This record looks at one TCR beta chain sequence and its context. The antigen is undetermined. The data were taken from a study of human T cells and chemical hapten exposure. Study outcomes and limitations: Compared to controls, expanded TCRs made significantly more large clusters of similar CDR3s. The number of TCRs above 1 in 1000 frequency did not change after DPC sensitization.

MiXCR, applied by TCRdb to the RACE reads, yields one record per CDR3 protein. The repertoire includes fewer than 200,000 distinct CDR3 sequences, about a fifth of them detected once, and approximately 6.7% sits in the top ten. V was pared by 4 bases and J by 4 bases, with 23 bases between. The CDR3 loop spans 18 amino acids. Per germline, CDR1 SEHNR and CDR2 FQNEAQ (reference sequence). Time point here: patch test 1, 2 weeks after DPC sensitization. Treatment given: therapeutic diphenylcyclopropenone sensitization with weekly scalp DPC. People who gave samples had alopecia, were 18 to 70 years old, and were suitable for DPC.

The receptor's source is a woman aged 45-60 years with alopecia areata. Some clones in this sample may be carry-over from other donors' samples. Source: whole blood, taken in connection with sensitization to the hapten diphenylcyclopropenone (DPC). The rearrangement joins TRBV7-9 to TRBJ2-1, with D perhaps TRBD1 (6 bases). CDR3 coding DNA: TGTGCCAGCAGCTCCGAGGCCCTAGGGCGGACAGTTTACAATGAGCAGTTCTTC. Encoded protein: CASSSEALGRTVYNEQFF.